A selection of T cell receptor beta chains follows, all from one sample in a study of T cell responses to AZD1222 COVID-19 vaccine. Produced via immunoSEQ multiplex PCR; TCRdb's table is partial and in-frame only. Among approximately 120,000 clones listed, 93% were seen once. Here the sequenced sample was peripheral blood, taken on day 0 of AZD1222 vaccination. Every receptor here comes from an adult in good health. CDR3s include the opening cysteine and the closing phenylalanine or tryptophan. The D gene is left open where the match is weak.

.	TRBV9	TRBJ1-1	CASSVVQFPLGTEAFF
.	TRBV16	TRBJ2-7	CASSHLDSYVYEQYF
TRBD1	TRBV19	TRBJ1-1	CASRDRAATEAFF
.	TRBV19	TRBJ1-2	CASSMHGRSGALNYGYTF
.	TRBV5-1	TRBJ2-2	CASSQESSGTGELFF
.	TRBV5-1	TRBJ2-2	CASSLDLAGELFF
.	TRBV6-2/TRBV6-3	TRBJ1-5	CASSYSITGNQPQHF
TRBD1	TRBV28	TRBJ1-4	CASRIWGQGNEKLFF
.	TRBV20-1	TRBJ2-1	CSASRGSYNEQFF
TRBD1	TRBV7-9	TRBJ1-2	CASSLHRGSDYGYTF
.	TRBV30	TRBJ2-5	CAWSDEKGHSQETQYF
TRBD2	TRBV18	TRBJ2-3	CASSPRGTTSTDTQYF
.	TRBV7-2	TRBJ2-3	CASSLTGTDTQYF
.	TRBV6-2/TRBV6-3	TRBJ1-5	CASSYSWGNQPQHF
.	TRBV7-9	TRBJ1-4	CASSLRGGANEKLFF
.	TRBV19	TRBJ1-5	CASSPGPLSNQPQHF
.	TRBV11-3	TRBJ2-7	CASSSTPRGEQYF
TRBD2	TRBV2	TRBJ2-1	CASSEWTSGYNEQFF
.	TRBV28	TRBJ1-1	CASKPGQNTEAFF
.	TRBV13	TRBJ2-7	CASSLGGYEQYF
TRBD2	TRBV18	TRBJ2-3	CASSPGLAGDFTDTQYF
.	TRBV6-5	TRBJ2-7	CASSYPGGVPYF
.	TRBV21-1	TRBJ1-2	CASSPWDREINYGYTF
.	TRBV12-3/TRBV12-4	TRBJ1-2	CASSRGTAYGYTF
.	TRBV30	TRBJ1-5	CAWSKSGHQPQHF
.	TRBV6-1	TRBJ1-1	CASSDPGAGSPSAFF
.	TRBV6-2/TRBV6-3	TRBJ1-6	CASSSGIGSNSPLHF
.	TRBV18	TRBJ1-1	CASSPPPGAGTEAFF
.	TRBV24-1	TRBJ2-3	CATSSYRGTDTQYF
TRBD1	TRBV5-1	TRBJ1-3	CASSLGTGYGNTIYF
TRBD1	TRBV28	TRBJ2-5	CASSLRGQGEETQYF
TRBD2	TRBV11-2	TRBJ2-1	CASRVAGGNYNEQFF
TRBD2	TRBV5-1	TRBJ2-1	CASSLALAEYNEQFF
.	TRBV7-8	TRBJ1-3	CASSLDVGSSGNTIYF
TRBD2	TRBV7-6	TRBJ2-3	CASSWLAGGPDTQYF
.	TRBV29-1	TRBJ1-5	CSVVTEANQPQHF
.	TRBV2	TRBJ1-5	CASRQGFGNQPQHF
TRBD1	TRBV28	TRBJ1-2	CASTGTGTYGYTF
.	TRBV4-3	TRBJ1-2	CASSQDFTTPSGYTF
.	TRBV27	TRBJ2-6	CASRLLVSGANVLTF
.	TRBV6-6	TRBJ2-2	CASSYSMTANTGELFF
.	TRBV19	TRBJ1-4	CASSMAGIFGEKLFF
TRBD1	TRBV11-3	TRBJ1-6	CASSDRLDRAGSPLHF
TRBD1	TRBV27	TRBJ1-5	CASSGQGKQPQHF
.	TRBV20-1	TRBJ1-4	CSAGVEKLFF
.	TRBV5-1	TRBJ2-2	CASSPIRSGLVTGELFF
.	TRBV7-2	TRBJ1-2	CASSLQGYYGYTF
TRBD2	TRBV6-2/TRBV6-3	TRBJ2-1	CASSYSSGRTVSYNEQFF
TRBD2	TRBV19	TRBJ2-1	CASSTGGLAGGSDEQFF
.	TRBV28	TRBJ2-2	CASRFVTGELFF
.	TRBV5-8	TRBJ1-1	CASSFSSAYTEAFF